This T cell receptor beta chain appears in the sequencing data of a study of T cells after yellow fever vaccination. Study-level findings and limits: Bulk-population clonotypes that are abundant could appear as contaminants in FACS-sorted repertoires.

This clonotype was detected a few times. Its matching antigen is unknown. V shed 5 bases, J shed 6 bases, and the junction held 13 bases outside the gene matches. This CDR3 has 17 residues. The V gene's germline CDR1 is MNHEY and CDR2 SVGAGI. TCRdb reanalysed the 5' RACE reads using MiXCR and keeps one entry per CDR3 protein. Of 400,000 or so distinct CDR3 sequences in the sample, about 9.9% were seen once. Sequencing used PBMCs, obtained on the day of the first yellow fever vaccination. This TCR came from a man aged 18-30 years who received the YFV17D yellow fever vaccine. The chain combines TRBV6-5 with TRBJ1-6; 7 nucleotides match TRBD1. The CDR3 region is CASSTYPQGGSNSPLHF. The CDR3 DNA reads as TGTGCCAGCAGTACTTACCCTCAGGGGGGGAGTAATTCACCCCTCCACTTT.